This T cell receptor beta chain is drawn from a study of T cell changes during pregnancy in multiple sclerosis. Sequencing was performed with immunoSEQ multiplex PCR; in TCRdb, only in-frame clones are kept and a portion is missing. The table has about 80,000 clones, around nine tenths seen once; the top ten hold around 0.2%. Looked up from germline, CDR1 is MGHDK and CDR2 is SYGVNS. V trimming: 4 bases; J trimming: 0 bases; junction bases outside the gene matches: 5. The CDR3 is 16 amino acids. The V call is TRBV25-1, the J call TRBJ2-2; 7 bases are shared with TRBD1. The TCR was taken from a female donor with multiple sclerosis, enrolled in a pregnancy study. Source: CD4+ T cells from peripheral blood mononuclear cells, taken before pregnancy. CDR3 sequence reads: CASSGYRGTNTGELFF. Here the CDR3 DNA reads TGTGCCAGCAGTGGTTACAGGGGTACGAACACCGGGGAGCTGTTTTTT.